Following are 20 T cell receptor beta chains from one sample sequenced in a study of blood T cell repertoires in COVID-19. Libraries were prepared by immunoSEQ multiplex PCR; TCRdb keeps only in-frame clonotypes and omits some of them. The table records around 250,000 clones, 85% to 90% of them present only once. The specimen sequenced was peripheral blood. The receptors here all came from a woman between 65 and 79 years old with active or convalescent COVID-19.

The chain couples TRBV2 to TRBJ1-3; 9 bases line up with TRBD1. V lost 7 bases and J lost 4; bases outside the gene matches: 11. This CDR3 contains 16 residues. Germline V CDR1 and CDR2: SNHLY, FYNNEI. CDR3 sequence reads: CASILQGAIKGNTIYF. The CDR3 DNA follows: TGTGCCAGCATTCTACAGGGGGCTATCAAAGGAAACACCATATATTTT. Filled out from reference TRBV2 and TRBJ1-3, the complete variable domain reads EPEVTQTPSHQVTQMGQEVILRCVPISNHLYFYWYRQILGQKVEFLVSFYNNEISEKSEIFDDQFSVERPDGSNFTLKIRSTKLEDSAMYFCASILQGAIKGNTIYFGEGSWLTVV.

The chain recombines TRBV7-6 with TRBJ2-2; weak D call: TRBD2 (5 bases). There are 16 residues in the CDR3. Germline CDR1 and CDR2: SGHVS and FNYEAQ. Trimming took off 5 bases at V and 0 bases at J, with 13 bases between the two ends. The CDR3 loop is CASSLDGVSNTGELFF. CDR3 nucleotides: TGTGCCAGCAGCCTCGACGGGGTGTCGAACACCGGGGAGCTGTTTTTT.

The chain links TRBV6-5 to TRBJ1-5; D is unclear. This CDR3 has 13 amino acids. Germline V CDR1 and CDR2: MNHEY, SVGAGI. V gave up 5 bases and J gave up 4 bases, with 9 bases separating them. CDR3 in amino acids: CASSNSPNQPQHF. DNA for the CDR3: TGTGCCAGCAGTAACAGCCCTAATCAGCCCCAGCATTTT.

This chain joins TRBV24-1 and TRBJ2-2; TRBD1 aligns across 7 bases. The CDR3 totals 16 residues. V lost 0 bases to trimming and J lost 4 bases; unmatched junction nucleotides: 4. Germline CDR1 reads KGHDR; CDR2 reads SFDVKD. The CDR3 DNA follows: TGTGCCACCAGTGATTTGACAGGGGCGACCACCGGGGAGCTGTTTTTT. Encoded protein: CATSDLTGATTGELFF.

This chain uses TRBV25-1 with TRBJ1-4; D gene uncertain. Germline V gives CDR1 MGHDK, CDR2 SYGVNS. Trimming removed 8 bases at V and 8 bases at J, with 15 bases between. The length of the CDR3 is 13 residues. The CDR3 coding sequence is TGTGCCAGCCAACCCCGGAGGTTAGAAAAACTGTTTTTT. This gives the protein CASQPRRLEKLFF.

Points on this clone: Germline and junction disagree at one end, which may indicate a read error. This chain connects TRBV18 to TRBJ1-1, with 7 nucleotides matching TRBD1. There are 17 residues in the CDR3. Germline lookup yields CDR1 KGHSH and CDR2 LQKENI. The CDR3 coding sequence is TGTGCCAGCTCCCCACAGGGGTCAGGGAGGATGAACACTGAAGCTTTCTTT. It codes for CASSPQGSGRMNTEAFF.

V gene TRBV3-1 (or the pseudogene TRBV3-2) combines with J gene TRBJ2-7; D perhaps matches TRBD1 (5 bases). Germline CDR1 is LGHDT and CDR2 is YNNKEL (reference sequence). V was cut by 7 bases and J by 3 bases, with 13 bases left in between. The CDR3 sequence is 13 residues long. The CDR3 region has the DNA TGTGCCAGCACGCAGGGATCTTACTACGAGCAGTACTTC. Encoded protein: CASTQGSYYEQYF.

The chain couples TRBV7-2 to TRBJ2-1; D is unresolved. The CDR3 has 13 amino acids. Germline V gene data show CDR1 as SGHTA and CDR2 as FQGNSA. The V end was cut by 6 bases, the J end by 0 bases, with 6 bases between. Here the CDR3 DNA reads TGTGCCAGCAGTTGGAGCTCCTACAATGAGCAGTTCTTC. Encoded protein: CASSWSSYNEQFF.

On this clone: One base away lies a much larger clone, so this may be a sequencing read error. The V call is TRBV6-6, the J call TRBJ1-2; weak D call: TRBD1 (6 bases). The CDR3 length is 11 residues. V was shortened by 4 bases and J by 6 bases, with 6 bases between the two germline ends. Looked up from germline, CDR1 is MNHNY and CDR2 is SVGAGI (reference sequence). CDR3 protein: CASSSGDGYTF. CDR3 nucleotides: TGTGCCAGCAGTTCAGGGGATGGCTACACCTTC.

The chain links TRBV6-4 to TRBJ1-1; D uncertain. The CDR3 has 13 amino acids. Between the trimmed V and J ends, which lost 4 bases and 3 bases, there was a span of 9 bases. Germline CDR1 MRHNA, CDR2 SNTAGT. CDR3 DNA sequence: TGTGCCAGCAGTGCCTCCCAGGACACTGAAGCTTTCTTT. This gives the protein CASSASQDTEAFF.

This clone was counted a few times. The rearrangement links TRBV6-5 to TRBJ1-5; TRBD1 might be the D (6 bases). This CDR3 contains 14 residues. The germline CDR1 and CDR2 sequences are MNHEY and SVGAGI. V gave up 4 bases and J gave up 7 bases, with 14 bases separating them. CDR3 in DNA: TGTGCCAGCAGTTTTACAGGGTCAGAACAGCCCCAGCATTTT. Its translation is CASSFTGSEQPQHF.

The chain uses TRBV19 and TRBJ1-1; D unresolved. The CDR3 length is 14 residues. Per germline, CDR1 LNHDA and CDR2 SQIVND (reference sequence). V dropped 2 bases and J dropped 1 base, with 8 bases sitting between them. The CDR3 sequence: CASSIRWANTEAFF. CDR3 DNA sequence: TGTGCCAGTAGTATAAGGTGGGCGAACACTGAAGCTTTCTTT.

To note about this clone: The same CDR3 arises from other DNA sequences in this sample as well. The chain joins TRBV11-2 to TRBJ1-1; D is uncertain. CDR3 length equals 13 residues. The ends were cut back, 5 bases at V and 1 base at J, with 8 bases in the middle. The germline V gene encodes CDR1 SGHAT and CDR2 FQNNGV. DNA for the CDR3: TGTGCCAGCAGCCCCGGTGCGAACACTGAAGCTTTCTTT. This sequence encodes CASSPGANTEAFF.

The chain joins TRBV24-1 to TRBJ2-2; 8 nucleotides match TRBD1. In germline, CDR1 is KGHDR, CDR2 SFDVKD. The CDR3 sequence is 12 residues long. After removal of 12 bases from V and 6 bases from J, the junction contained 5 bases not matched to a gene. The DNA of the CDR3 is TGTGCCGTCTCCAGGGGGCCCGGGGAGCTGTTTTTT. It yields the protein CAVSRGPGELFF.

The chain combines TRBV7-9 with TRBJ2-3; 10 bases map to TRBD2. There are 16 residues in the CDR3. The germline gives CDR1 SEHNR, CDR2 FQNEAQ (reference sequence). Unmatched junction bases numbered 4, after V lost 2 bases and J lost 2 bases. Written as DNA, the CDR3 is TGTGCCAGCAGCTTATTAGCGGGGGGCCCCACAGATACGCAGTATTTT. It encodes CASSLLAGGPTDTQYF.

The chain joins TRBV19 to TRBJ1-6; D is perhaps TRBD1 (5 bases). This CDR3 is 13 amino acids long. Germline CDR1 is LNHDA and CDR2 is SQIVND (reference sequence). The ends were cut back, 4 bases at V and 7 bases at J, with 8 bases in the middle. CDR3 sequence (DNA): TGTGCCAGTAGTAAAAGGGGCAATTCACCCCTCCACTTT. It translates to CASSKRGNSPLHF. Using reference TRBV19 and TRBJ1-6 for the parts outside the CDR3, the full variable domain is DGGITQSPKYLFRKEGQNVTLSCEQNLNHDAMYWYRQDPGQGLRLIYYSQIVNDFQKGDIAEGYSVSREKKESFPLTVTSAQKNPTAFYLCASSKRGNSPLHFGNGTRLTVT.

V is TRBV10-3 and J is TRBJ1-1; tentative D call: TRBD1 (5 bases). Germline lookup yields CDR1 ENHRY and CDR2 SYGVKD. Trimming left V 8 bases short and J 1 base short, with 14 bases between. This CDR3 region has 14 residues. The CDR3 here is CAIGEGRGNTEAFF. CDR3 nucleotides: TGTGCCATCGGGGAGGGAAGGGGGAACACTGAAGCTTTCTTT.

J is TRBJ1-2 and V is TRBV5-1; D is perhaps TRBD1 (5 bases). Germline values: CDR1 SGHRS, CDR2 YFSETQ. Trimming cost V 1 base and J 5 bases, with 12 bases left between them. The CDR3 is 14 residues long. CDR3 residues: CASSLLGEGYGYTF. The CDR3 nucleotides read TGCGCCAGCAGCTTGTTGGGGGAGGGTTATGGCTACACCTTC.

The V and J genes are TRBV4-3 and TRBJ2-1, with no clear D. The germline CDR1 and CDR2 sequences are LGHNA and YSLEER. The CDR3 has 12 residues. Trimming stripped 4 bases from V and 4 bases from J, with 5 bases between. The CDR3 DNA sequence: TGCGCCAGCAGCCCCGGGTACAATGAGCAGTTCTTC. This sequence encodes CASSPGYNEQFF.

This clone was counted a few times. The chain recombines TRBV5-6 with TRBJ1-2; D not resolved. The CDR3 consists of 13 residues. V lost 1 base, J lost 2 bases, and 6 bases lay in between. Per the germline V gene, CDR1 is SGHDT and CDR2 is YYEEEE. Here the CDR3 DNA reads TGTGCCAGCAGCTTGCCAGGAAACTATGGCTACACCTTC. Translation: CASSLPGNYGYTF.